This T cell receptor beta chain was documented in a study of blood T cell repertoires in COVID-19. Clones were read by immunoSEQ multiplex PCR, and TCRdb kept only the in-frame ones, dropping some. The sample lists over 250,000 clones, roughly 87% seen once, with 13% in the top ten. With V trimmed by 0 bases and J by 6 bases, 3 bases remained unmatched. The CDR3 is 16 residues long. Germline V lookup: CDR1 SGHTA, CDR2 FQGNSA. The count of this clone is one. The origin of this receptor is a human donor in a cohort sampled during active COVID-19. The sequenced sample consisted of peripheral blood. The chain uses TRBV7-2 and TRBJ2-1; 12 nucleotides align to TRBD2. This chain's CDR3 is CASSLAASGGANEQFF. The CDR3 nucleotides are TGTGCCAGCAGCTTAGCAGCTAGCGGGGGGGCCAATGAGCAGTTCTTC.